This TCR beta chain was identified during a study of identical twins. General study findings and limits: In drawing conclusions, the study used cross-sectional statistical analysis and did not follow the same donors. Insertions were fewer in abundant cord blood beta clonotypes, whereas memory repertoires showed none of this pattern.

TCRdb called the 5' RACE reads again in MiXCR, with one record for every CDR3 protein. The profile shows about 240,000 distinct CDR3 sequences, roughly 7.5% of them singletons. This clonotype has a count of ten or more. The antigen remains unidentified. The ends lost 3 bases at V and 3 bases at J; junction bases unmatched: 4. This CDR3 contains 15 residues. These data also featured in a second study, about yellow fever vaccine responses in identical twins. That investigation notes: As reported, the vaccine T cell response of twins seemed partly convergent and partly personalized.

This chain joins TRBV12-3 or TRBV12-4 and TRBJ2-3, with TRBD1 matching over 9 bases. This receptor was identified in a woman aged 18-29 years in good health. The sequencing sample was made of CD8+ T cells sorted from blood. This CDR3 is CASSFRDRVTDTQYF. The CDR3 nucleotides read TGTGCCAGCAGTTTTAGGGACAGGGTGACAGATACGCAGTATTTT.